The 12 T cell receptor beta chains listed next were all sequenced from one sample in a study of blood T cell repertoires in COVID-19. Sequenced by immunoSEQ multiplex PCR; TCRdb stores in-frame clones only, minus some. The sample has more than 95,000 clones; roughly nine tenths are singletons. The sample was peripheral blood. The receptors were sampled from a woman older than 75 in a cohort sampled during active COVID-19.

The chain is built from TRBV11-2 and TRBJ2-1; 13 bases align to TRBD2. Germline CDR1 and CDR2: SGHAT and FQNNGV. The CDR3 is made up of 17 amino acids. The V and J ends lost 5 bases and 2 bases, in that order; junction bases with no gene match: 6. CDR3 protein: CASSPRTSGGTYNEQFF. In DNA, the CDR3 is TGTGCCAGCAGCCCGAGGACTAGCGGGGGTACCTACAATGAGCAGTTCTTC.

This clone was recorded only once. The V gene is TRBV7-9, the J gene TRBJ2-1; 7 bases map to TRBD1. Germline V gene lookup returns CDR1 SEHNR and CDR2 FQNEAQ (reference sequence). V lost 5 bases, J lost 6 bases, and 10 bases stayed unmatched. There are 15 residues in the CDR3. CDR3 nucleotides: TGTGCCAGCAGCCCTCGGGGACAGAGTTCCAATGAGCAGTTCTTC. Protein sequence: CASSPRGQSSNEQFF.

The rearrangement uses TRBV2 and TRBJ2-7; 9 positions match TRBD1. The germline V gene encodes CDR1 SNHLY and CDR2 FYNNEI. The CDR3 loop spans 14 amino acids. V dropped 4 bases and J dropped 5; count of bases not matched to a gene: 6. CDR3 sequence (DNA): TGTGCCAGCAGTGTTGGACAGGGGAAACACGAGCAGTACTTC. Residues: CASSVGQGKHEQYF.

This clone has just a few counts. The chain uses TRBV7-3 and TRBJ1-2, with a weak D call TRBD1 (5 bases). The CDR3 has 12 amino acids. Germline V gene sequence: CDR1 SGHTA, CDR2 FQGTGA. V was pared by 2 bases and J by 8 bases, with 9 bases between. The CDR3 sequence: CASSLSGQGYTF. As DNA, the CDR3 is TGTGCCAGCAGCTTATCAGGGCAAGGCTACACCTTC.

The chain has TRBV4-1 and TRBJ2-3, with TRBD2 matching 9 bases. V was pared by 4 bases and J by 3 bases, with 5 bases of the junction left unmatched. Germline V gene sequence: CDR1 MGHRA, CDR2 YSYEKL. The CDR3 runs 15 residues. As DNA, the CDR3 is TGCGCCAGCAGCCCGTCGGGACTAGCAACAGATACGCAGTATTTT. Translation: CASSPSGLATDTQYF.

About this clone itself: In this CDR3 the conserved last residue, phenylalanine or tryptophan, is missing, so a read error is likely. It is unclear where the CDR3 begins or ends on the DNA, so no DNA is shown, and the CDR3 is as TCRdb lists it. This CDR3 reads CASSGTSGRPVES. The chain couples TRBV28 to TRBJ2-7; the table's TRBD2 call for D was not verified on the DNA. The CDR3 adds up to 13 amino acids, both ends counted. Per germline, CDR1 MDHEN and CDR2 SYDVKM.

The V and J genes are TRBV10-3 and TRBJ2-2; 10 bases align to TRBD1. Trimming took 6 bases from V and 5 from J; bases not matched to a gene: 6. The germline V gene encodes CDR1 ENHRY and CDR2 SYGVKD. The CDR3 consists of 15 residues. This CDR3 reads CAIRPGQGETGELFF. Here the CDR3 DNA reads TGTGCCATCAGACCAGGACAGGGGGAGACCGGGGAGCTGTTTTTT.

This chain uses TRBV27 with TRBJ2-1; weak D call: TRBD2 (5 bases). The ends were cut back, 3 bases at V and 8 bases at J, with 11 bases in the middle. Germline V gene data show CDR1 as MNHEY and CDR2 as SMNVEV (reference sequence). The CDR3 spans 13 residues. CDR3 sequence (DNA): TGTGCCAGCAGTTTCCCTCTAGCATATGAGCAGTTCTTC. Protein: CASSFPLAYEQFF.

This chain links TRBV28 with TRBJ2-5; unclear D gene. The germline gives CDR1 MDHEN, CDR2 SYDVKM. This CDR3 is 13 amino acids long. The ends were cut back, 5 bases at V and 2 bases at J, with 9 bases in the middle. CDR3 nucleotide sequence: TGTGCCAGCAGTCCCGACATACAAGAGACCCAGTACTTC. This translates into CASSPDIQETQYF.

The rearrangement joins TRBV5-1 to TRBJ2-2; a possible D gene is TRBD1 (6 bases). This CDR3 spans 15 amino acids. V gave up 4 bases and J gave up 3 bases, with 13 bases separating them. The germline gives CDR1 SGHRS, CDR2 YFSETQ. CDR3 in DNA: TGCGCCAGCAGCACCTATACAGGGTACACCGGGGAGCTGTTTTTT. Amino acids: CASSTYTGYTGELFF.

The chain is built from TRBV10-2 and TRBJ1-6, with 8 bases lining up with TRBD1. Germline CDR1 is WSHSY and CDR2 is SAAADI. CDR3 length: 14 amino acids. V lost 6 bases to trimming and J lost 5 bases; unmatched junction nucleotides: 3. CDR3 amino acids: CASRLGQDNSPLHF. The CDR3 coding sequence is TGCGCCAGCAGGTTGGGACAGGATAATTCACCCCTCCACTTT.

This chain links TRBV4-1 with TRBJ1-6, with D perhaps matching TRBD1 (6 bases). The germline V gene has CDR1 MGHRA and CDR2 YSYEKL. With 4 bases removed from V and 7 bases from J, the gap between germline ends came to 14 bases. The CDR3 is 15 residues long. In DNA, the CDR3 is TGCGCCAGCAGCCTTCCAGGGGTAGGGAATTCACCCCTCCACTTT. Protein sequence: CASSLPGVGNSPLHF.